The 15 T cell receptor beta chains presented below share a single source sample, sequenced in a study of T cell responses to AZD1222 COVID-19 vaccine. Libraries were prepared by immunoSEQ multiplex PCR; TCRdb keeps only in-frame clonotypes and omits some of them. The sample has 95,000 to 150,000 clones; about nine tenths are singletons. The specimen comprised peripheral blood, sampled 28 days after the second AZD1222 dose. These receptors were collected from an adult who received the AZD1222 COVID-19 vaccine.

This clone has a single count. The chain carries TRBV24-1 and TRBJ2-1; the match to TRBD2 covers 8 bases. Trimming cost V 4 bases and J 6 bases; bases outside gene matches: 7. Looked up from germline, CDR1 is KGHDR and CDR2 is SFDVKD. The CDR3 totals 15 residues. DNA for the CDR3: TGTGCCACCAGTGAAGATCGGGGGGGTTTCAATGAGCAGTTCTTC. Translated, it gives CATSEDRGGFNEQFF.

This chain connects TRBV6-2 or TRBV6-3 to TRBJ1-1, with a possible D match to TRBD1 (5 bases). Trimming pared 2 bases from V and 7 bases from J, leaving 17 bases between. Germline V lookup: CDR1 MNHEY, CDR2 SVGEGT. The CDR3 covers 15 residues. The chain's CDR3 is CASSYAPLRGLEAFF. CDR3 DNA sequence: TGTGCCAGCAGTTACGCCCCCCTTAGGGGACTTGAAGCTTTCTTT.

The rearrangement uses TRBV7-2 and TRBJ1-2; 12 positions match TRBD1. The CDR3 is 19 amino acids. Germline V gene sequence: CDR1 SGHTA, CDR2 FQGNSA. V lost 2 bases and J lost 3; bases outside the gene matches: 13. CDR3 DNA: TGTGCCAGCAGCTTAAATTCCGGGACAGGGGGCCCTAAATACTATGGCTACACCTTC. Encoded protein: CASSLNSGTGGPKYYGYTF.

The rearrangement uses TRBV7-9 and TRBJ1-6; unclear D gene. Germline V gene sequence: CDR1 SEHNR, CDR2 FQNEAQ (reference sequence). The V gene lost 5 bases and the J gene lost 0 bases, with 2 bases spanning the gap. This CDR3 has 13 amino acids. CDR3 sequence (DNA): TGTGCCAGCAGCCCCTCCTATAATTCACCCCTCCACTTT. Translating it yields CASSPSYNSPLHF.

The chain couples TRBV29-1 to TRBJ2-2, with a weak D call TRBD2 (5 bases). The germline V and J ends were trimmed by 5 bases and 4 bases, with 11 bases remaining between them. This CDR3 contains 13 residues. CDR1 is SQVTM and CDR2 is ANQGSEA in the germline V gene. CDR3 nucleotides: TGCAGCGTTACTCGGGATGGCACCGGGGAGCTGTTTTTT. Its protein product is CSVTRDGTGELFF.

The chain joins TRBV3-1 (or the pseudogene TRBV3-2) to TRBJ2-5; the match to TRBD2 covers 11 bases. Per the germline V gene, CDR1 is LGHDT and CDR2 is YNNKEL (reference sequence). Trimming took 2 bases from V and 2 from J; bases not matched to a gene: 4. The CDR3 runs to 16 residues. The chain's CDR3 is CASSQFLAGGQETQYF. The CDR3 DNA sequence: TGTGCCAGCAGCCAATTCCTAGCGGGGGGTCAAGAGACCCAGTACTTC.

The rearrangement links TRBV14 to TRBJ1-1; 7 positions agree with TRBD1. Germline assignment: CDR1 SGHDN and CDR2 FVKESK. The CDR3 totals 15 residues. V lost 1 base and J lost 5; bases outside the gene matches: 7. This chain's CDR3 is CASSQGQGRWTEAFF. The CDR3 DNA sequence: TGTGCCAGCAGCCAAGGACAGGGCAGGTGGACTGAAGCTTTCTTT.

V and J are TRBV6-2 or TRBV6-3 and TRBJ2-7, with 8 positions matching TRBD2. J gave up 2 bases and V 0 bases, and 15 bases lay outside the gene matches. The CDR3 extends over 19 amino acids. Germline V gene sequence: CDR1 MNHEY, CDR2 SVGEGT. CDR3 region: CASSYSNQDSGTSAYEQYF. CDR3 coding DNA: TGTGCCAGCAGTTACTCGAATCAGGATTCAGGGACTAGTGCCTACGAGCAGTACTTC.

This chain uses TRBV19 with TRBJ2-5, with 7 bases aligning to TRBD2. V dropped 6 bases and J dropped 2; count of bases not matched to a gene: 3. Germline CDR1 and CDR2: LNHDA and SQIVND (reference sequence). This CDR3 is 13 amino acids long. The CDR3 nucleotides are TGTGCCAGTAGGTCGGGGGGTCAAGAGACCCAGTACTTC. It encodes CASRSGGQETQYF.

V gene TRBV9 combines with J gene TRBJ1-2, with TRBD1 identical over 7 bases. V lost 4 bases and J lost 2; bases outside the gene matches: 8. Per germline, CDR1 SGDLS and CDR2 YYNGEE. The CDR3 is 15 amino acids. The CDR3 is CASSPTAGGNYGYTF. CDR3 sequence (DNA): TGTGCCAGCAGCCCGACGGCAGGGGGGAACTATGGCTACACCTTC.

DNA of the CDR3: TGTGCCAGCAGTCTCGGGACTGGAAGGAATGAGCAGTTCTTC. This sequence encodes CASSLGTGRNEQFF. The chain uses TRBV27 and TRBJ2-1, with a weak D call TRBD2 (6 bases). V was trimmed by 5 bases and J by 7 bases, leaving 15 bases between them. The CDR3 spans 14 residues. Germline loops: CDR1 MNHEY, CDR2 SMNVEV (reference sequence).

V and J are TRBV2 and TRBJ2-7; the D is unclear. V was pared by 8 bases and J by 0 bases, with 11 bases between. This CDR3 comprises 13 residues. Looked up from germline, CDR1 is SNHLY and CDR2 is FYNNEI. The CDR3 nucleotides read TGTGCCAGCCATAATGCCAACTCCTACGAGCAGTACTTC. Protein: CASHNANSYEQYF.

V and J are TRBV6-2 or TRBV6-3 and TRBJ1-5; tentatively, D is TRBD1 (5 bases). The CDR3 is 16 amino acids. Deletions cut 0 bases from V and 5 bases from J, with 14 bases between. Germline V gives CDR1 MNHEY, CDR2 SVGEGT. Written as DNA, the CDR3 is TGTGCCAGCAGTTACTCGTTGGGGGGAGACCATCAGCCCCAGCATTTT. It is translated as CASSYSLGGDHQPQHF.

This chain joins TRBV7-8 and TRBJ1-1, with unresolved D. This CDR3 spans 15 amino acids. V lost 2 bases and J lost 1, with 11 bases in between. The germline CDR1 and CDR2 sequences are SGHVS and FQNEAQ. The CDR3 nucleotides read TGTGCCAGCAGCTTATCCCGACGGCAGAACACTGAAGCTTTCTTT. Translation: CASSLSRRQNTEAFF.

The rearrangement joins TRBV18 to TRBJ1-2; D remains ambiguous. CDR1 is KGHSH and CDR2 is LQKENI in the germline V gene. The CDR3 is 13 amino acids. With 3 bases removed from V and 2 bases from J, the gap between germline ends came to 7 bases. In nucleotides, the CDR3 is TGTGCCAGCTCACCGGGATTCAACTATGGCTACACCTTC. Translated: CASSPGFNYGYTF. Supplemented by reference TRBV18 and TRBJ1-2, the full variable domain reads NAGVMQNPRHLVRRRGQEARLRCSPMKGHSHVYWYRQLPEEGLKFMVYLQKENIIDESGMPKERFSAEFPKEGPSILRIQQVVRGDSAAYFCASSPGFNYGYTFGSGTRLTVV.